This T cell receptor (beta chain) was recovered during a study of cytomegalovirus exposure and HLA in healthy donors. Study-wide findings and caveats: Presence/absence analyses treated sequencing depth as roughly uniform across donors.

The PCR employed 60 Vbeta primers together with 13 Jbeta primers. The table came from immunoSEQ multiplex PCR; TCRdb's copy has only in-frame clones and leaves some out. Counted here are approximately 160,000 clones, roughly 80% occurring once; the ten biggest clones make up about 13%. The germline V gene encodes CDR1 MNHNS and CDR2 SASEGT. This CDR3 spans 16 amino acids. V dropped 1 base and J dropped 4 bases, with 13 bases sitting between them. As for this clone: Its target is not known.

The chain employs TRBV6-1 and TRBJ2-2; tentative D call: TRBD1 (6 bases). The receptor was derived from a woman aged 45-60 years in good health and CMV-seropositive. The material sequenced was PBMCs. CDR3 in DNA: TGTGCCAGCAGTGAAGGGATGGACAGAGCCACCGGGGAGCTGTTTTTT. Protein product: CASSEGMDRATGELFF.